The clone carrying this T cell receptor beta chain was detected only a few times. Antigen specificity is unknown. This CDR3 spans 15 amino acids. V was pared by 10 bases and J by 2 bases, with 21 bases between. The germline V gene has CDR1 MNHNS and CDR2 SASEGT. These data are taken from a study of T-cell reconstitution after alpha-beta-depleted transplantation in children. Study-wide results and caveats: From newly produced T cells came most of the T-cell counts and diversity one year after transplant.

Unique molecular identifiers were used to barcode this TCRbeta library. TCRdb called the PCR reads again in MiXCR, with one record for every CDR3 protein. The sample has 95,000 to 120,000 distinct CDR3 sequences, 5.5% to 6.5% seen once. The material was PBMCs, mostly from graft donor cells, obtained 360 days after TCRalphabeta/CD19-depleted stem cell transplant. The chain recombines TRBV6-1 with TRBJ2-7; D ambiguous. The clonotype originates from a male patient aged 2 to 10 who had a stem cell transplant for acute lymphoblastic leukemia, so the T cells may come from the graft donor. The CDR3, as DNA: TGTGCCACCGAGGAGAAGGCAAAAGGCGCCTACGAGCAGTACTTC. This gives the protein CATEEKAKGAYEQYF.